The rows below give T cell receptor beta chains drawn from one sample of a study of blood T cell repertoires in COVID-19. Assay used: immunoSEQ multiplex PCR; TCRdb lists only in-frame clones, some missing. The data show some 200,000 clones, roughly 85% seen once. Sequencing used peripheral blood. The origin of the receptors is a man aged 55 to 70 with active or convalescent COVID-19. The CDR3 runs from the conserved cysteine through the conserved F or W. Each record gives: V gene, clone size, J gene, D gene, CDR3 protein. D genes are given only for firm matches. Clone size, where shown, is once, few, many, or a class for clones that have expanded.

V: TRBV6-5; size: -; J: TRBJ1-2; D: TRBD1; CDR3: CASRSDRGLGYTF
V: TRBV19; size: once; J: TRBJ2-7; D: -; CDR3: CASSIRLLREQYF
V: TRBV7-9; size: few; J: TRBJ2-6; D: -; CDR3: CASSLSFSGANVLTF
V: TRBV4-1; size: -; J: TRBJ1-6; D: -; CDR3: CASSSHVRPGNNSPLHF
V: TRBV9; size: -; J: TRBJ1-1; D: -; CDR3: CASSLGVATGAFF
V: TRBV7-9; size: once; J: TRBJ2-7; D: -; CDR3: CASSSQGPSYEQYF
V: TRBV6-1; size: -; J: TRBJ1-1; D: TRBD1; CDR3: CASSDRTGVRNTEAFF
V: TRBV6-2/TRBV6-3; size: -; J: TRBJ1-3; D: -; CDR3: CASSYPGRGSGNTIYF
V: TRBV5-5; size: -; J: TRBJ1-6; D: -; CDR3: CASSPLRSSYNSPLHF
V: TRBV6-1; size: few; J: TRBJ2-7; D: -; CDR3: CASSEGGGRTYEQYF
V: TRBV5-1; size: -; J: TRBJ1-4; D: TRBD1; CDR3: CASSATGTGEEKLFF
V: TRBV27; size: -; J: TRBJ1-1; D: -; CDR3: CASSLGGTSTEAFF
V: TRBV24-1; size: -; J: TRBJ1-5; D: -; CDR3: CATSDEISNQPQHF
V: TRBV7-9; size: -; J: TRBJ1-4; D: -; CDR3: CASSHSRTATNEKLFF
V: TRBV5-1; size: once; J: TRBJ1-2; D: TRBD1; CDR3: CASTEQGNYGYTF
V: TRBV5-5; size: -; J: TRBJ2-2; D: TRBD1; CDR3: CASSFPTGIIPGELFF
V: TRBV6-5; size: -; J: TRBJ1-5; D: TRBD1; CDR3: CASSPGGQGTQPQHF
V: TRBV27; size: -; J: TRBJ2-5; D: TRBD1; CDR3: CASSLKLGTGYETQYF
V: TRBV12-5; size: once; J: TRBJ2-1; D: TRBD1; CDR3: CASGLQGVNEQFF
V: TRBV6-5; size: -; J: TRBJ2-7; D: TRBD1; CDR3: CASSRGDRGIYEQYF
V: TRBV11-2; size: -; J: TRBJ1-1; D: -; CDR3: CAHKRVPTEAFF
V: TRBV2; size: -; J: TRBJ2-7; D: TRBD2; CDR3: CASRTSGGSYEQYF
V: TRBV5-5; size: -; J: TRBJ1-1; D: -; CDR3: CASSLAATKVEAFF
V: TRBV6-6; size: -; J: TRBJ2-7; D: -; CDR3: CASSSTEYEQYF
V: TRBV18; size: once; J: TRBJ2-7; D: TRBD2; CDR3: CASSRSGGDYEQYF
V: TRBV6-6; size: -; J: TRBJ2-7; D: TRBD1; CDR3: CASSQPGQTIYEQYF
V: TRBV29-1; size: -; J: TRBJ2-3; D: -; CDR3: CSVDRQSQGPDTQYF
V: TRBV6-5; size: once; J: TRBJ1-4; D: -; CDR3: CASSYSNRGEKLFF
V: TRBV12-3/TRBV12-4; size: -; J: TRBJ1-2; D: -; CDR3: CASRLHTGGYTF